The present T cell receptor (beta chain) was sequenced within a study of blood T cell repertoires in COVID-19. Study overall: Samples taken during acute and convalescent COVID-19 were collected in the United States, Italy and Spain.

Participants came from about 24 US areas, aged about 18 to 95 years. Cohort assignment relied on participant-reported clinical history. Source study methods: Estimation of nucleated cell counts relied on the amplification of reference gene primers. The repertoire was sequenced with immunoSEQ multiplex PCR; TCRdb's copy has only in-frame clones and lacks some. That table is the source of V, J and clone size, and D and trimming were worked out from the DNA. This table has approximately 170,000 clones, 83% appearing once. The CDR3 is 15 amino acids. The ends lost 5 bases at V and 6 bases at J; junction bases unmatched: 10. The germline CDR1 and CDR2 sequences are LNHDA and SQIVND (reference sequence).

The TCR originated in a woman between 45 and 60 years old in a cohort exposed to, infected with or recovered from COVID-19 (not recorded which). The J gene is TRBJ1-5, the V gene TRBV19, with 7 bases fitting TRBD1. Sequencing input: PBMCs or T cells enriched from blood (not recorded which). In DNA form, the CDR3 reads TGTGCCAGTAGTGTCCGGGACAGATCAATTCAGCCCCAGCATTTT. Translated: CASSVRDRSIQPQHF.